The 28 T cell receptor beta chains in this list originate from one sample, sequenced in a study of T cells in women clearing cervical HPV infection. TCRdb's table, derived via immunoSEQ multiplex PCR, lists solely in-frame clones and lacks some. Here the sample table reports approximately 16,000 clones. The sample taken for sequencing was blood buffy coat. The source is a woman aged 18-70 years with a cervical HPV16 infection that either progressed to CIN3+ or cleared (not recorded which).

With regard to this clone: The CDR3 end lies 3 residues beyond the end of the read and is filled in from the germline J gene. The chain carries TRBV7-7 and TRBJ2-1; 7 bases are shared with TRBD1. The CDR3 spans 14 residues. J was trimmed by 7 bases and V by 5 bases; bases with no gene match: 8. Germline loops: CDR1 SSHAT, CDR2 FNYEAQ (reference sequence). This CDR3 is CASSEGTDRNEQFF. The covered CDR3 bases are TGTGCCAGCAGCGAAGGGACAGACCGGAATGAG.

Note on this clone: The sequenced fragment ends 3 residues before the CDR3 boundary, so the rest is inferred from the germline J gene. The chain carries TRBV12-3 or TRBV12-4 and TRBJ2-3; 8 bases fit TRBD2. The CDR3 has 14 amino acids. Losses at the gene ends were 8 bases for V and 4 bases for J; bases not matched to a gene: 8. CDR3 in amino acids: CASRRGAGADTQYF. Incomplete CDR3 DNA: TGTGCCAGCCGGCGGGGGGCCGGAGCAGATACG.

Comment on this clone: With the read ending 3 residues before the CDR3 end, the germline J gene is used to fill in that end. This chain connects TRBV18 to TRBJ2-7, with a weak D call TRBD1 (5 bases). CDR1 is KGHSH and CDR2 is LQKENI in the germline V gene. With 2 bases removed from V and 5 bases from J, the gap between germline ends came to 13 bases. This CDR3 has 14 residues. The chain's CDR3 is CASSPSQGIHEQYF. CDR3 bases read: TGTGCCAGCTCACCATCGCAGGGTATCCACGAG.

For this clone: From the germline J gene comes the end of the CDR3, since the read stops 3 residues before it. The chain uses TRBV20-1 and TRBJ2-2; the D gene is possibly TRBD1 (5 bases). The CDR3 runs 15 residues. Trimming left V 3 bases short and J 7 bases short, with 18 bases between. The germline V gene encodes CDR1 DFQATT and CDR2 SNEGSKA (reference sequence). The CDR3 bases that were read are TGCAGTGCTAGTTACCCCTCTAAGGGGATCGGGGAG. Translation gives CSASYPSKGIGE. The whole CDR3 reads CSASYPSKGIGELFF.

Concerning this clone: The observed sequence ends 3 residues before the CDR3 terminus, with the missing tail filled in from the germline J gene. The chain carries TRBV7-8 and TRBJ1-6; D is unresolved. Germline CDR1 reads SGHVS; CDR2 reads FQNEAQ. The V and J ends lost 1 base and 7 bases respectively, with 11 bases between them. The CDR3 is made up of 15 amino acids. CDR3 sequence reads: CASSLGAMANSPLHF. Partial CDR3 DNA: TGTGCCAGCAGCTTAGGTGCAATGGCCAATTCACCC.

CDR3 sequence reads: CASSLYPVKYEQYF. CDR3 DNA (partial): TGTGCCAGCAGCTTATACCCGGTAAAGTACGAG. The chain employs TRBV7-2 and TRBJ2-7; D unresolved. The CDR3 end is not reached by the read, which stops 3 residues before it; the germline J gene fills it in. CDR1 SGHTA and CDR2 FQGNSA come from the germline V gene. V lost 2 bases, J lost 4 bases, and 12 bases lay in between. The CDR3 loop spans 14 amino acids.

A remark on this clone: The read finishes 3 residues shy of the CDR3 end, and the germline J gene is used to complete it. The chain has TRBV10-2 and TRBJ1-1; D is unclear. Deletions cut 2 bases from V and 0 bases from J, with 7 bases between. The CDR3 runs to 14 residues. Germline CDR1 reads WSHSY; CDR2 reads SAAADI. CDR3 bases read: TGCGCCAGCAGTGAGATGAGGGTGAACACTGAA. It codes for CASSEMRVNTE. The entire CDR3 sequence reads CASSEMRVNTEAFF.

About this clone: The CDR3 extends 3 residues past the end of the read, so its final part is completed from the germline J gene. The chain carries TRBV7-2 and TRBJ2-6; 7 positions agree with TRBD1. CDR1 SGHTA and CDR2 FQGNSA come from the germline V gene. V lost 3 bases and J lost 3; bases outside the gene matches: 2. The CDR3 sequence is 15 residues long. The CDR3 bases that were read are TGTGCCAGCAGCTTGACAGGGTTTGGGGCCAACGTC. Protein: CASSLTGFGANV. The CDR3 in full is CASSLTGFGANVLTF.

As regards this clone: The read finishes 3 residues shy of the CDR3 end, and the germline J gene is used to complete it. The rearrangement links TRBV6-1 to TRBJ1-6; D perhaps matches TRBD1 (5 bases). CDR1 is MNHNS and CDR2 is SASEGT in the germline V gene. This CDR3 has 15 amino acids. Deletions cut 3 bases from V and 8 bases from J, with 14 bases between. The CDR3 reads CASSDMQGSDSPLHF. The CDR3 bases that were read are TGTGCCAGCAGTGATATGCAGGGAAGCGATTCACCC.

Remarks on this clone: The read ends 3 residues shy of where the CDR3 ends; the end is completed using the germline J gene. This sequence joins TRBV18 and TRBJ1-2, with D unclear. Per germline, CDR1 KGHSH and CDR2 LQKENI. The CDR3 extends over 14 amino acids. CDR3 amino acids: CASSPTSSYNDYTF. Incomplete CDR3 DNA: TGTGCCAGCTCACCCACTAGCTCCTACAATGAC. Full variable domain (outside the CDR3, taken from reference TRBV18 and TRBJ1-2): NAGVMQNPRHLVRRRGQEARLRCSPMKGHSHVYWYRQLPEEGLKFMVYLQKENIIDESGMPKERFSAEFPKEGPSILRIQQVVRGDSAAYFCASSPTSSYNDYTFGSGTRLTVV.

Regarding this clone: The CDR3 is cut off 3 residues early in the read; its end comes from the germline J gene. V usage is TRBV11-3 and J usage is TRBJ2-7; 9 bases are shared with TRBD2. Germline lookup yields CDR1 SGHNT and CDR2 YENEEA. The CDR3 spans 14 residues. The ends lost 6 bases at V and 3 bases at J; junction bases unmatched: 6. The chain's CDR3 is CASSTGRGGYEQYF. Incomplete CDR3 DNA: TGTGCCAGCAGTACCGGGCGGGGGGGCTACGAG.

The CDR3 loop reads CASSVGTDYTGELFF. The sequenced CDR3 bases are TGTGCCAGCTCAGTCGGGACAGACTACACCGGGGAG. The chain recombines TRBV18 with TRBJ2-2; TRBD1 matches 7 bases. The read ends 3 residues before the CDR3 terminus; that terminus is restored from the germline J gene. Per germline, CDR1 KGHSH and CDR2 LQKENI. With 5 bases clipped from V and 3 bases from J, the junction kept 6 bases outside the gene matches. The CDR3 runs 15 residues.

About this clone itself: The read stops 3 residues short of the end of the CDR3; the missing end is completed from the germline J gene. The V gene is TRBV14, the J gene TRBJ1-2; D may be TRBD1 (5 bases). V lost 1 base and J lost 4, with 16 bases in between. The length of the CDR3 is 16 residues. The germline V gene encodes CDR1 SGHDN and CDR2 FVKESK. CDR3 residues: CASSQGSGVEAYGYTF. The sequenced CDR3 bases are TGTGCCAGCAGCCAAGGATCGGGGGTGGAGGCCTATGGC.

Regarding this clone: From the germline J gene comes the end of the CDR3, since the read stops 3 residues before it. This chain uses TRBV12-3 or TRBV12-4 with TRBJ2-5; 7 bases map to TRBD1. This CDR3 comprises 14 residues. After removal of 2 bases from V and 5 bases from J, the junction contained 5 bases not matched to a gene. This CDR3 is CASSLLAGGETQYF. CDR3 DNA (partial): TGTGCCAGCAGTTTATTGGCAGGGGGTGAGACC.

In regard to this clone: The CDR3 goes on 3 residues after the read ends, and that part is filled in from the germline J gene. The rearrangement uses TRBV18 and TRBJ2-2, with D perhaps being TRBD1 or TRBD2 (5 bases each). Germline CDR1 and CDR2: KGHSH and LQKENI. The CDR3 loop spans 18 amino acids. CDR3 in amino acids: CASSPRNSGSSYNSPLFF. The sequenced part of the CDR3 DNA is TGTGCCAGCTCACCCCGTAACTCAGGGAGCTCCTATAATTCACCG.

As regards this clone: The read comes to an end 3 residues before the CDR3 does, leaving the germline J gene to fill in the end. This sequence joins TRBV13 and TRBJ1-2, with D possibly TRBD1 on 6 matching bases. The CDR3 consists of 18 residues. The V gene's germline CDR1 is PRHDT and CDR2 FYEKMQ (reference sequence). The sequenced part of the CDR3 DNA is TGTGCCAGCAGCAGACGGTTGGGATTTGTTAAGGGGGTAGACGGC. Protein: CASSRRLGFVKGVDG. The full CDR3 sequence reads CASSRRLGFVKGVDGYTF.

As concerns this clone: Read coverage stops 3 residues before the CDR3 terminus; the germline J gene supplies the remainder. The chain is built from TRBV2 and TRBJ2-3; 7 bases align to TRBD1. From germline, CDR1 is SNHLY and CDR2 FYNNEI. The CDR3 runs to 12 residues. The sequenced part of the CDR3 DNA is TGTGCCAGCGCCCAGGGGGATCAGCCG. Its protein is CASAQGDQP. The full CDR3 protein is CASAQGDQPQYF.

A word on this clone: From the germline J gene comes the end of the CDR3, since the read stops 3 residues before it. The V call is TRBV20-1, the J call TRBJ2-3, with 10 bases that match TRBD1. Germline-derived CDR1 and CDR2 are DFQATT and SNEGSKA (reference sequence). V was pared by 5 bases and J by 3 bases, with 5 bases of the junction left unmatched. The CDR3 sequence is 14 residues long. The CDR3 sequence: CSASPGQGTDTQYF. The sequenced CDR3 bases are TGCAGTGCTTCCCCGGGACAGGGGACAGATACG.

Turning to this clone: The missing CDR3 end, 3 residues past where the read stops, is filled in from the germline J gene. The gene calls are TRBV5-1 and TRBJ2-2; TRBD1 matches 10 bases. CDR3 length equals 15 residues. The germline V gene encodes CDR1 SGHRS and CDR2 YFSETQ. The junction had 3 bases not matched to a gene; V was cut back by 0 bases and J by 7 bases. CDR3 sequence: CASSLGQGAVGELFF. Partial CDR3 DNA: TGCGCCAGCAGCTTGGGACAGGGGGCAGTCGGGGAG.

As for this clone: The CDR3 is cut off 3 residues early in the read; its end comes from the germline J gene. The J gene is TRBJ1-4, the V gene TRBV30; TRBD1 is a possible D gene (5 bases). CDR1 GTSNPN and CDR2 SVGIG come from the germline V gene (reference sequence). CDR3 length equals 14 residues. The sequenced part of the CDR3 DNA is TGTGCCTGGAGAAAAGACAGCTATAATTCACCA. Translating it yields CAWRKDSYNSP. The entire CDR3 protein is CAWRKDSYNSPLFF.

Points on this clone: The read ends 3 residues before the CDR3 terminus; that terminus is restored from the germline J gene. The gene calls are TRBV6-2 or TRBV6-3 and TRBJ2-7; D is perhaps TRBD1 (5 bases). The length of the CDR3 is 15 residues. Germline V lookup: CDR1 MNHEY, CDR2 SVGEGT. Trimming shortened V by 8 bases and J by 2 bases, and 19 bases separated the two germline ends. The CDR3 is CASVDVVTAPYEQYF. Incomplete CDR3 DNA: TGTGCCAGCGTCGACGTAGTGACAGCTCCCTACGAG.

The sequenced CDR3 bases are TGTGCCAGCTCCCCTGGACAGATCTACAATGAC. This codes for CASSPGQIYND. The complete CDR3 reads CASSPGQIYNDYTF. V gene TRBV7-9 combines with J gene TRBJ1-2; D might be TRBD1 (6 bases). The read halts 3 residues ahead of the CDR3 end, with the missing end drawn from the germline J gene. The germline V gene has CDR1 SEHNR and CDR2 FQNEAQ (reference sequence). This CDR3 is 14 amino acids long.

The sequenced CDR3 bases are TGTGCCAGTACGGGGGGGCCTGGGAGCTCCTACAATGAG. It specifies CASTGGPGSSYNE. The full CDR3 protein reads CASTGGPGSSYNEQFF. This chain uses TRBV18 with TRBJ2-1; 8 nucleotides line up with TRBD2. The CDR3 end lies 3 residues beyond the end of the read and is filled in from the germline J gene. The CDR3 has 16 amino acids. V lost 9 bases, J lost 0 bases, and 10 bases stayed unmatched. Per the germline V gene, CDR1 is KGHSH and CDR2 is LQKENI.

As concerns this clone: The read ends 3 residues early relative to the CDR3; the germline J gene fills the gap. The chain joins TRBV7-2 to TRBJ2-4, with D maybe TRBD1 (5 bases). Germline CDR1 SGHTA, CDR2 FQGNSA. This CDR3 has 13 amino acids. The sequenced part of the CDR3 DNA is TGTGCCAGCAGCGAAAGGGGCTTCTATGGT. Protein: CASSERGFYG. The full CDR3 reads CASSERGFYGQYF. Based on the CDR3 plus reference TRBV7-2 and TRBJ2-4, the full variable domain is GAGVSQSPSNKVTEKGKDVELRCDPISGHTALYWYRQSLGQGLEFLIYFQGNSAPDKSGLPSDRFSAERTGGSVSTLTIQRTQQEDSAVYLCASSERGFYGQYFGAGTRLSVL.

Note on this clone: The CDR3 end falls 3 residues outside the read, so it is completed with the germline J gene. The chain couples TRBV6-2 or TRBV6-3 to TRBJ2-3; 11 bases line up with TRBD2. Germline CDR1 MNHEY, CDR2 SVGEGT. There are 15 residues in the CDR3. The covered CDR3 bases are TGTGCCAGCAGTTCACTAGCGGGGGAATCTGAGACG. Protein product: CASSSLAGESET. The full CDR3 sequence reads CASSSLAGESETQYF.

As to this clone: The read ends 3 residues before the CDR3 terminus; that terminus is restored from the germline J gene. This chain links TRBV9 with TRBJ2-3; TRBD1 aligns across 9 bases. This CDR3 has 16 amino acids. The V gene's germline CDR1 is SGDLS and CDR2 YYNGEE. Here the CDR3 reads CASSVDPDRGLETQYF. The DNA read from the CDR3 is TGTGCCAGCAGCGTAGACCCGGACAGGGGACTGGAGACG.

A note on this clone: The read ends 3 residues before the CDR3 terminus; that terminus is restored from the germline J gene. This rearrangement joins TRBV4-1 to TRBJ2-3; TRBD2 agrees at 8 bases. The CDR3 sequence is 18 residues long. J gave up 5 bases and V 1 base, and 14 bases lay outside the gene matches. The germline gives CDR1 MGHRA, CDR2 YSYEKL. The covered CDR3 bases are TGCGCCAGCAGCCAAGGTCGTATCGGGGGGGCCGTCAGAGATACG. The encoded protein is CASSQGRIGGAVRDT. The whole CDR3 sequence is CASSQGRIGGAVRDTQYF.

Worth noting for this clone: The read gets to within 3 residues of the CDR3 end, and the germline J gene fills in the rest. The sample carries other DNA sequences with the same CDR3. The chain is built from TRBV7-3 and TRBJ1-3, with 8 bases lining up with TRBD1. CDR1 and CDR2 from the germline V gene are SGHTA and FQGTGA. V lost 3 bases, J lost 3 bases, and 4 bases stayed unmatched. CDR3 length: 15 residues. Incomplete CDR3 DNA: TGTGCCAGCAGCTTCGGGACAGGAGATGGAAACACC. Translating gives CASSFGTGDGNT. The CDR3, in full, reads CASSFGTGDGNTIYF.